The 8 T cell receptor beta chains presented below share a single source sample, sequenced in a study of blood T cell repertoires in COVID-19 (dated by TCRdb to about 2020). Preparation of the library involved the immunoSEQ multiplex PCR assay. Held by TCRdb, this immuneACCESS table contains in-frame sequences only and omits some clones. Under half of the omission traces to an unresolved V gene where checked; the cause of the rest is unknown. The sample table lists 150,000 to 190,000 clones, more than 80% of them with a count of one. The biggest ten clones account for 15% of the sample. Sequencing was performed on peripheral blood. The receptors stem from a woman in her 40s with acute or convalescent COVID-19.

This clone was seen only a few times. The rearrangement joins TRBV27 to TRBJ1-5, with D tentatively TRBD1 (6 bases). The length of the CDR3 is 15 residues. Trimming removed 6 bases at V and 2 bases at J, with 14 bases between. Germline V gene data show CDR1 as MNHEY and CDR2 as SMNVEV (reference sequence). The CDR3 bases are TGTGCCAGCAGCGGACAGTCTGAGGGCAATCAGCCCCAGCATTTT. Residues: CASSGQSEGNQPQHF.

The chain links TRBV5-1 to TRBJ2-2, with a weak D call TRBD1 (6 bases). The CDR3 contains 14 residues. The germline V and J ends were trimmed by 7 bases and 0 bases, with 10 bases remaining between them. CDR1 is SGHRS, CDR2 YFSETQ, per germline. The CDR3 loop is CASSRQANTGELFF. CDR3 DNA sequence: TGCGCCAGCTCCCGACAGGCGAACACCGGGGAGCTGTTTTTT.

The rearrangement links TRBV5-4 to TRBJ1-6, with D maybe TRBD1 (6 bases). Germline V lookup: CDR1 SGHNT, CDR2 YYREEE (reference sequence). V was trimmed by 5 bases and J by 7 bases, leaving 13 bases between them. The CDR3 runs to 14 residues. The CDR3: CASRHDRWNSPLHF. CDR3 DNA: TGTGCCAGCAGGCACGACAGGTGGAATTCACCCCTCCACTTT.

The chain uses TRBV3-1 (or the pseudogene TRBV3-2) and TRBJ1-5; TRBD1 aligns across 8 bases. CDR1 is LGHDT and CDR2 is YNNKEL in the germline V gene (reference sequence). Trimming at V came to 5 bases and at J to 7 bases, leaving 4 bases not matched to a gene. This CDR3 contains 13 residues. CDR3 residues: CASSGTGAQPQHF. The CDR3 bases are TGTGCCAGCAGCGGGACAGGTGCACAGCCCCAGCATTTT.

The V and J genes are TRBV4-2 and TRBJ2-5; TRBD1 might be the D (6 bases). Germline V gene sequence: CDR1 LGHNA, CDR2 YNFKEQ. CDR3 length: 15 amino acids. V lost 3 bases, J lost 5 bases, and 16 bases lay in between. The DNA for the CDR3 is TGTGCCAGCAGCCAGGGCAGGGGTGGAGAGGAGACCCAGTACTTC. Residues: CASSQGRGGEETQYF.

This clone was recorded once. The chain joins TRBV18 to TRBJ1-2; D not certain. Trimming shortened V by 3 bases and J by 1 base, and 12 bases separated the two germline ends. This CDR3 spans 15 amino acids. CDR1 and CDR2 (germline): KGHSH, LQKENI. The CDR3 DNA is TGTGCCAGCTCACCCGAGAAGAGAATTAACTATGGCTACACCTTC. Protein sequence: CASSPEKRINYGYTF.

CDR3 in DNA: TGCAGCGTTGAATGGGGGGGTAATGAGCAGTTCTTC. Protein: CSVEWGGNEQFF. The V and J genes are TRBV29-1 and TRBJ2-1, with TRBD2 matching over 7 bases. The CDR3 loop spans 12 amino acids. After removal of 2 bases from V and 7 bases from J, the junction contained 2 bases not matched to a gene. The germline V gene encodes CDR1 SQVTM and CDR2 ANQGSEA.

V and J are TRBV9 and TRBJ2-2; D remains unclear. The germline V gene has CDR1 SGDLS and CDR2 YYNGEE. The length of the CDR3 is 16 residues. V was cut by 2 bases and J by 1 base, with 12 bases left in between. The CDR3 DNA follows: TGTGCCAGCAGCGTTCTCCCTGCAGAGAACACCGGGGAGCTGTTTTTT. Amino acids: CASSVLPAENTGELFF.